The rows below give T cell receptor beta chains drawn from one sample of a study of blood T cells in healthy people across ages. TCRdb passed the 5' RACE reads through MiXCR, listing each CDR3 protein once. The data contain about 1.6 million distinct CDR3 sequences, almost 35% of them singletons. The specimen was blood. Receptors were obtained from a woman in her 30s in good health. The CDR3 runs from the conserved cysteine through the conserved F or W. D genes are given only for firm matches. Some rows mark clone size as missing; the rest say once, few, many or name a class of expanded clone.

abundance: few; v_gene: TRBV12-3/TRBV12-4; j_gene: TRBJ2-3; d_gene: -; CDR3nt: TGTGCCAGCAGCCCGGGGGCCGTTAGCACAGATACGCAGTATTTT; CDR3aa: CASSPGAVSTDTQYF
abundance: -; v_gene: TRBV27; j_gene: TRBJ1-2; d_gene: TRBD1; CDR3nt: TGTGCCAGCAGCCCCCTAGGGACAGGGTACTTCTATGGCTACACCTTC; CDR3aa: CASSPLGTGYFYGYTF
abundance: few; v_gene: TRBV5-1; j_gene: TRBJ2-5; d_gene: TRBD2; CDR3nt: TGCGCCAGCGCATCGGGACTAGCGGGGGCAAATGTAGAGACCCAGTACTTC; CDR3aa: CASASGLAGANVETQYF
abundance: few; v_gene: TRBV3-1; j_gene: TRBJ2-1; d_gene: -; CDR3nt: TGTGCCAGCAGCCATCCGACAGGAGACCCCCAGTTCTTC; CDR3aa: CASSHPTGDPQFF
abundance: -; v_gene: TRBV11-2; j_gene: TRBJ2-1; d_gene: -; CDR3nt: TGTGCCAGCAGCCTTTCGTCCCCCAACAATGAGCAGTTCTTC; CDR3aa: CASSLSSPNNEQFF
abundance: -; v_gene: TRBV4-1; j_gene: TRBJ1-5; d_gene: -; CDR3nt: TGCGCCAGCAGCCAAAGAGGGTCCCAAAGGCAGCCCCAGCATTTT; CDR3aa: CASSQRGSQRQPQHF
abundance: once; v_gene: TRBV6-6; j_gene: TRBJ1-6; d_gene: -; CDR3nt: TGTGCCAGTCAGATATCCTATAATTCACCCCTCCACTTT; CDR3aa: CASQISYNSPLHF
abundance: -; v_gene: TRBV7-2; j_gene: TRBJ2-7; d_gene: TRBD1; CDR3nt: TGTGCCAGCAGCACAACGACAGGGTACGAGCAGTACTTC; CDR3aa: CASSTTTGYEQYF
abundance: -; v_gene: TRBV9; j_gene: TRBJ2-1; d_gene: TRBD2; CDR3nt: TGTGCCAGCAGCGGGGGGGGAGCAAATAACAATGAGCAGTTCTTC; CDR3aa: CASSGGGANNNEQFF
abundance: -; v_gene: TRBV20-1; j_gene: TRBJ2-7; d_gene: -; CDR3nt: TGCAGTGCTAGAGTGGGCAGAACCTACGAGCAGTACTTC; CDR3aa: CSARVGRTYEQYF
abundance: few; v_gene: TRBV4-1; j_gene: TRBJ2-5; d_gene: TRBD2; CDR3nt: TGCGCCAGCAGCCTCGGGAGTTGGCTAGCGGAGGAGACCCAGTACTTC; CDR3aa: CASSLGSWLAEETQYF
abundance: -; v_gene: TRBV27; j_gene: TRBJ1-2; d_gene: -; CDR3nt: TGTGCCAGCAGTTCCCCGGGGAGAGGCTATGGCTACACCTTC; CDR3aa: CASSSPGRGYGYTF
abundance: -; v_gene: TRBV5-5; j_gene: TRBJ2-7; d_gene: TRBD1; CDR3nt: TGTGCCAGCAGCAGCGGACAGGTCTACTACGAGCAGTACTTC; CDR3aa: CASSSGQVYYEQYF
abundance: few; v_gene: TRBV20-1; j_gene: TRBJ2-2; d_gene: -; CDR3nt: TGCAGTGCTAGCGGATCGGCCACCGGGGAGCTGTTTTTT; CDR3aa: CSASGSATGELFF
abundance: many; v_gene: TRBV6-1; j_gene: TRBJ1-5; d_gene: -; CDR3nt: TGTGCCAGCAGTGGGGGCATAGAGCCAAGAATCGGTCAGCCCCAGCATTTT; CDR3aa: CASSGGIEPRIGQPQHF
abundance: once; v_gene: TRBV6-5; j_gene: TRBJ2-7; d_gene: TRBD2; CDR3nt: TGTGCCAGCAGTTACAAGGTAGCGGGGTCAAGCCCCTACGAGCAGTACTTC; CDR3aa: CASSYKVAGSSPYEQYF
abundance: -; v_gene: TRBV20-1; j_gene: TRBJ1-1; d_gene: -; CDR3nt: TGCAGTGCTAGGTTGCCAATTTCAACAAACACTGAAGCTTTCTTT; CDR3aa: CSARLPISTNTEAFF
abundance: -; v_gene: TRBV14; j_gene: TRBJ1-2; d_gene: -; CDR3nt: TGTGCCAGCAGCCAAGTGGCTCAGTACGGCTACACCTTC; CDR3aa: CASSQVAQYGYTF
abundance: many; v_gene: TRBV5-1; j_gene: TRBJ2-7; d_gene: -; CDR3nt: TGCGCCAGCAGCTTGGCTGGCTACTCCTACGAGCAGTACTTC; CDR3aa: CASSLAGYSYEQYF
abundance: many; v_gene: TRBV20-1; j_gene: TRBJ1-2; d_gene: -; CDR3nt: TGCAGTGCTAGATCCGGCGGGGATGGCTACACCTTC; CDR3aa: CSARSGGDGYTF
abundance: -; v_gene: TRBV20-1; j_gene: TRBJ2-7; d_gene: -; CDR3nt: TGCAGTGCTTGCCGGGACGGCTACTCCTACGAGCAGTACTTC; CDR3aa: CSACRDGYSYEQYF
abundance: few; v_gene: TRBV29-1; j_gene: TRBJ1-2; d_gene: -; CDR3nt: TGCAGCGTTGTGGGGGGCGAAGCTAACTATGGCTACACCTTC; CDR3aa: CSVVGGEANYGYTF
abundance: -; v_gene: TRBV20-1; j_gene: TRBJ1-1; d_gene: TRBD1; CDR3nt: TGCAGTGACACGACAGGGGGCGAAGGAGCTTTCTTT; CDR3aa: CSDTTGGEGAFF
abundance: many; v_gene: TRBV27; j_gene: TRBJ2-3; d_gene: -; CDR3nt: TGTGCTACTAGGTCCTATAACACAGATACGCAGTATTTT; CDR3aa: CATRSYNTDTQYF
abundance: -; v_gene: TRBV30; j_gene: TRBJ1-1; d_gene: -; CDR3nt: TGTGCCTGGAGTGTAATGGGTCAGGACCTAGTTGAAGCTTTCTTT; CDR3aa: CAWSVMGQDLVEAFF
abundance: -; v_gene: TRBV12-3/TRBV12-4; j_gene: TRBJ2-5; d_gene: -; CDR3nt: TGTGCCAGCAGTTTCGGAGATATGAGTGGTGAGACCCAGTACTTC; CDR3aa: CASSFGDMSGETQYF
abundance: -; v_gene: TRBV28; j_gene: TRBJ2-3; d_gene: -; CDR3nt: TGTGCCAGCATATGGGGGCTAGGCACAGATACGCAGTATTTT; CDR3aa: CASIWGLGTDTQYF
abundance: -; v_gene: TRBV29-1; j_gene: TRBJ2-3; d_gene: TRBD1; CDR3nt: TGCAGCGCCCGCCGGACAGGGATTAGCACAGATACGCAGTATTTT; CDR3aa: CSARRTGISTDTQYF
abundance: few; v_gene: TRBV25-1; j_gene: TRBJ2-5; d_gene: -; CDR3nt: TGTGCCAGCAGTCCTTTGGTGGGGGAATGGGAGACCCAGTACTTC; CDR3aa: CASSPLVGEWETQYF